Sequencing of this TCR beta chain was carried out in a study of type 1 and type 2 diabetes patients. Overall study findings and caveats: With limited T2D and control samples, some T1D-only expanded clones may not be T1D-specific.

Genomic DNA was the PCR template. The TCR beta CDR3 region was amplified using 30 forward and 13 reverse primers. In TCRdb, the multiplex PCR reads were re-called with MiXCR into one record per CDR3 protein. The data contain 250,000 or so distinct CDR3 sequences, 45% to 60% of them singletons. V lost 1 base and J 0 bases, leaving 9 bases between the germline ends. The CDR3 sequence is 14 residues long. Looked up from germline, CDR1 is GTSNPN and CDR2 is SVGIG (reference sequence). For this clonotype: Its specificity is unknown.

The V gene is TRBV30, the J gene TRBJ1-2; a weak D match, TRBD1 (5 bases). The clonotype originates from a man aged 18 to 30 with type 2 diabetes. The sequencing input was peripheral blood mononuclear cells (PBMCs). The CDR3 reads CAWSDQGSNYGYTF. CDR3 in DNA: TGTGCCTGGAGTGATCAGGGATCTAACTATGGCTACACCTTC. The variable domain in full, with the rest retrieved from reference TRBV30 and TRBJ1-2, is SQTIHQWPATLVQPVGSPLSLECTVEGTSNPNLYWYRQAAGRGLQLLFYSVGIGQISSEVPQNLSASRPQDRQFILSSKKLLLSDSGFYLCAWSDQGSNYGYTFGSGTRLTVV.